The T cell receptor (beta chain) described here comes from a study of technical replicates of blood from a few donors. There are 18 residues in the CDR3. V dropped 0 bases and J dropped 6; count of bases not matched to a gene: 11. Germline loops: CDR1 SGDLS, CDR2 YYNGEE. Libraries were prepared by immunoSEQ multiplex PCR; TCRdb keeps only in-frame clonotypes and omits some of them. The sample carries 65,000 to 85,000 clones, approximately 96% recorded once. The sequenced sample was T cells isolated from PBMCs. This clonotype was sampled from a human donor in good health. The chain employs TRBV9 and TRBJ2-1, with TRBD2 matching over 11 bases. CDR3 amino acids: CASSVALAGVPSLNEQFF. CDR3 coding DNA: TGTGCCAGCAGCGTAGCACTAGCGGGAGTCCCGAGCCTCAATGAGCAGTTCTTC. Supplemented by reference TRBV9 and TRBJ2-1, the full variable domain reads DSGVTQTPKHLITATGQRVTLRCSPRSGDLSVYWYQQSLDQGLQFLIQYYNGEERAKGNILERFSAQQFPDLHSELNLSSLELGDSALYFCASSVALAGVPSLNEQFFGPGTRLTVL.